Below are 26 T cell receptor beta chains sequenced from a single sample in a study of shared clonotypes between healthy human individuals. The assay was immunoSEQ multiplex PCR, and TCRdb's table has in-frame clones only and misses some. The data hold around 2.1 million clones, with under 95% observed a single time. It was CD45RO-negative cells, positively selected for CCR7, that made up naive CD8 cells, with terminally differentiated effector memory CD45RA+ cells excluded. Sequencing used naive CD8+ T cells from PBMCs. The receptors derive from a man younger than 35 in good health. Some clones in this sample may be carry-over from other donors' samples.

J is TRBJ2-2 and V is TRBV7-9; D not resolved. Trimming shortened V by 4 bases and J by 5 bases, and 8 bases separated the two germline ends. This CDR3 has 13 residues. Germline-derived CDR1 and CDR2 are SEHNR and FQNEAQ (reference sequence). The CDR3 DNA reads as TGTGCCAGCAGCTGGACGGATACCGGGGAGCTGTTTTTT. Translation gives CASSWTDTGELFF.

This sequence joins TRBV27 and TRBJ1-1; 12 positions match TRBD1. Germline V gene data show CDR1 as MNHEY and CDR2 as SMNVEV (reference sequence). V was clipped by 2 bases and J by 11 bases; unmatched bases: 15. The CDR3 extends over 17 amino acids. In DNA form, the CDR3 reads TGTGCCAGCAGTTTAGGGACAGGGGGCATTGGGGGGAGGATTGCTTTCTTT. Amino acid sequence: CASSLGTGGIGGRIAFF.

This rearrangement joins TRBV7-9 to TRBJ2-1, with 9 nucleotides matching TRBD2. With 5 bases clipped from V and 10 bases from J, the junction kept 12 bases outside the gene matches. The CDR3 has 15 amino acids. Per germline, CDR1 SEHNR and CDR2 FQNEAQ (reference sequence). In DNA form, the CDR3 reads TGTGCCAGCAGCCATAGCGGGAGTCACCCTAGGGAGCAGTTCTTC. Protein product: CASSHSGSHPREQFF.

The J gene is TRBJ2-5, the V gene TRBV15; maybe TRBD2 (5 bases). Trimming took off 1 base at V and 5 bases at J, with 17 bases between the two ends. The CDR3 loop spans 16 amino acids. Germline CDR1 and CDR2: LNHNV and YYDKDF (reference sequence). The CDR3 protein is CATSRAREGRWETQYF. In DNA, the CDR3 is TGTGCCACCAGCAGAGCGCGTGAGGGTCGATGGGAGACCCAGTACTTC.

CDR3 in DNA: TGCGCCAGCAGCCAAGATATGGGACAGATATATGGCTACACCTTC. The encoded protein is CASSQDMGQIYGYTF. The genes are TRBV4-3 and TRBJ1-2; 7 bases fit TRBD1. Unmatched junction bases numbered 6, after V lost 0 bases and J lost 5 bases. This CDR3 comprises 15 residues. Germline CDR1 reads LGHNA; CDR2 reads YSLEER.

The rearrangement joins TRBV27 to TRBJ2-7; no reliable D call. Trimming cost V 3 bases and J 1 base, with 10 bases left between them. CDR1 is MNHEY, CDR2 SMNVEV, per germline (reference sequence). The CDR3 runs to 14 residues. The CDR3 DNA sequence: TGTGCCAGCAGTTTCGCCAGAGAGTCCTACGAGCAGTACTTC. It codes for CASSFARESYEQYF.

The chain has TRBV10-1 and TRBJ2-2; D is perhaps TRBD2 (6 bases). The V and J ends lost 0 bases and 7 bases respectively, with 15 bases between them. Germline V lookup: CDR1 WNHNN, CDR2 SYGVQD (reference sequence). CDR3 length equals 16 residues. CDR3 sequence reads: CASSESFVGSSGELFF. The DNA of the CDR3 is TGCGCCAGCAGTGAGTCGTTCGTCGGGAGTAGCGGGGAGCTGTTTTTT.

This clone was counted once. V is TRBV7-9 and J is TRBJ2-7; tentative D call: TRBD1 (5 bases). CDR3 length: 13 amino acids. Germline assignment: CDR1 SEHNR and CDR2 FQNEAQ (reference sequence). Trimming pared 5 bases from V and 5 bases from J, leaving 13 bases between. CDR3 residues: CASSINPRDEQYF. The CDR3 DNA is TGTGCCAGCAGCATCAACCCCAGGGACGAGCAGTACTTC.

This chain uses TRBV7-9 with TRBJ2-3; TRBD1 aligns across 9 bases. The CDR3 has 15 amino acids. With V trimmed by 7 bases and J by 5 bases, 10 bases remained unmatched. Germline V gene data show CDR1 as SEHNR and CDR2 as FQNEAQ (reference sequence). This CDR3 reads CASIGGPGQGDTQYF. DNA of the CDR3: TGTGCCAGCATAGGGGGGCCGGGACAGGGAGATACGCAGTATTTT.

The chain combines TRBV9 with TRBJ2-1, with D possibly being TRBD1 or TRBD2 (5 bases each). Trimming cost V 2 bases and J 6 bases, with 12 bases left between them. Looked up from germline, CDR1 is SGDLS and CDR2 is YYNGEE. This CDR3 contains 14 residues. The CDR3 DNA reads as TGTGCCAGCAGCGTTGCGACTACAGGCAATGAGCAGTTCTTC. Translation: CASSVATTGNEQFF.

This chain links TRBV2 with TRBJ2-5, with no clear D. Germline values: CDR1 SNHLY, CDR2 FYNNEI. The CDR3 is made up of 15 amino acids. Trimming removed 4 bases at V and 0 bases at J, with 12 bases between. The CDR3 protein is CASSGPQSYQETQYF. CDR3 coding DNA: TGTGCCAGCAGTGGCCCCCAGTCGTACCAAGAGACCCAGTACTTC.

A note on this clone: A junction boundary mismatches the germline segment, possibly from a read error. This chain uses TRBV7-9 with TRBJ1-5; possible D gene TRBD1, 5 bases. The CDR3 extends over 14 amino acids. In germline, CDR1 is SEHNR, CDR2 FQNEAQ (reference sequence). The chain's CDR3 is CASSVAGGGQPQHF. DNA of the CDR3: TGTGCCAGCAGCGTAGCGGGGGGTGGTCAGCCCCAGCATTTT.

The chain links TRBV5-6 to TRBJ2-5, with D possibly TRBD1 on 5 matching bases. The V gene lost 1 base and the J gene lost 4 bases, with 14 bases spanning the gap. The CDR3 is 15 amino acids. The germline gives CDR1 SGHDT, CDR2 YYEEEE. The CDR3 here is CASSLLLQGRETQYF. The CDR3, as DNA: TGTGCCAGCAGCTTGCTTCTCCAGGGAAGAGAGACCCAGTACTTC.

This chain connects TRBV10-3 to TRBJ2-7, with TRBD2 matching 10 bases. This CDR3 is built from 15 residues. Germline values: CDR1 ENHRY, CDR2 SYGVKD. V was clipped by 2 bases and J by 0 bases; unmatched bases: 1. CDR3 sequence (DNA): TGTGCCATCAGTGAGGCTAGCGGGAGCTCCTACGAGCAGTACTTC. Translation: CAISEASGSSYEQYF.

This clone was detected once. The CDR3 is CSVEGHPGFNYGYTF. The CDR3 nucleotides are TGCAGCGTTGAAGGACACCCGGGCTTTAACTATGGCTACACCTTC. The genes are TRBV29-1 and TRBJ1-2; D is unclear. This CDR3 region has 15 residues. The germline gives CDR1 SQVTM, CDR2 ANQGSEA. V lost 1 base and J lost 1, with 13 bases in between. Full variable domain (remainder filled in from reference TRBV29-1 and TRBJ1-2): SAVISQKPSRDICQRGTSLTIQCQVDSQVTMMFWYRQQPGQSLTLIATANQGSEATYESGFVIDKFPISRPNLTFSTLTVSNMSPEDSSIYLCSVEGHPGFNYGYTFGSGTRLTVV.

The count of this clone is one. The chain is built from TRBV25-1 and TRBJ2-5; D might be TRBD1 (6 bases). CDR1 and CDR2 from the germline V gene are MGHDK and SYGVNS. The ends were cut back, 2 bases at V and 2 bases at J, with 18 bases in the middle. The CDR3 covers 17 residues. CDR3 loop: CASSERQGFFGQETQYF. The CDR3 coding sequence is TGTGCCAGCAGTGAAAGGCAGGGGTTCTTCGGACAAGAGACCCAGTACTTC.

This sequence joins TRBV5-1 and TRBJ1-3, with 7 bases fitting TRBD1. This CDR3 spans 16 amino acids. Looked up from germline, CDR1 is SGHRS and CDR2 is YFSETQ. Trimming cost V 3 bases and J 2 bases; bases outside gene matches: 8. CDR3 region: CASSSQQGIAGNTIYF. DNA of the CDR3: TGCGCCAGCAGCTCACAACAGGGGATTGCTGGAAACACCATATATTTT.

This chain links TRBV5-6 with TRBJ2-7; D tentatively reads TRBD1 or TRBD2 (6 bases each). Germline values: CDR1 SGHDT, CDR2 YYEEEE. V shed 1 base and J shed 2 bases, with 19 bases lying between them. The CDR3 loop spans 17 amino acids. CDR3 region: CASSLLERRGLTYEQYF. CDR3 nucleotide sequence: TGTGCCAGCAGCTTGTTGGAGAGACGGGGGCTCACCTACGAGCAGTACTTC.

This chain links TRBV19 with TRBJ2-1, with D possibly being TRBD1 or TRBD2 (5 bases each). The CDR3 contains 12 residues. The V end was cut by 5 bases, the J end by 12 bases, with 14 bases between. The V gene's germline CDR1 is LNHDA and CDR2 SQIVND (reference sequence). This CDR3 is CASSPDAGGQFF. The CDR3 region has the DNA TGTGCCAGTAGTCCAGACGCTGGGGGGCAGTTCTTC.

The genes are TRBV25-1 and TRBJ2-5; D remains ambiguous. Near its end, the DNA agrees better with TRBJ2-7, so the J call may be wrong. The CDR3 is 13 residues long. Per the germline V gene, CDR1 is MGHDK and CDR2 is SYGVNS. The CDR3, as DNA: TGTGCCAGCAGTTATGAAGGGTCCTACGAGCAGTACTTC. Translated, it gives CASSYEGSYEQYF.

The CDR3 reads CASSSGSAADTQYF. Written as DNA, the CDR3 is TGTGCCAGCAGTTCGGGGAGTGCCGCAGATACGCAGTATTTT. J is TRBJ2-3 and V is TRBV28, with a possible D match to TRBD2 (5 bases). Trimming shortened V by 4 bases and J by 4 bases, and 12 bases separated the two germline ends. Germline CDR1 reads MDHEN; CDR2 reads SYDVKM. The CDR3 is 14 amino acids.

The V and J genes are TRBV19 and TRBJ1-5; D remains ambiguous. Trimming removed 7 bases at V and 3 bases at J, with 13 bases between. The CDR3 covers 14 residues. CDR1 is LNHDA, CDR2 SQIVND, per germline (reference sequence). CDR3 loop: CASTPRTDNQPQHF. CDR3 DNA: TGTGCCAGTACCCCGAGGACGGACAATCAGCCCCAGCATTTT.

V usage is TRBV10-3 and J usage is TRBJ2-3; D is uncertain. The CDR3 runs to 13 residues. Germline loops: CDR1 ENHRY, CDR2 SYGVKD. Between the trimmed V and J ends, which lost 2 bases and 5 bases, there was a span of 8 bases. This CDR3 reads CAISERSKDTQYF. The CDR3 bases are TGTGCCATCAGTGAGAGGTCGAAAGATACGCAGTATTTT.

J is TRBJ2-5 and V is TRBV28, with TRBD2 identical over 11 bases. The CDR3 is 15 amino acids. CDR1 is MDHEN and CDR2 is SYDVKM in the germline V gene. After removal of 5 bases from V and 5 bases from J, the junction contained 7 bases not matched to a gene. The chain's CDR3 is CASSTPLAGGETQYF. CDR3 sequence (DNA): TGTGCCAGCAGTACACCTCTAGCGGGGGGTGAGACCCAGTACTTC.

The chain recombines TRBV2 with TRBJ2-1; D may be TRBD2 (5 bases). CDR1 is SNHLY, CDR2 FYNNEI, per germline. The length of the CDR3 is 16 residues. Trimming pared 2 bases from V and 0 bases from J, leaving 11 bases between. As DNA, the CDR3 is TGTGCCAGCAGTGAATACCTCGGGATCTCCTACAATGAGCAGTTCTTC. This encodes CASSEYLGISYNEQFF.

Concerning this clone itself: Other nucleotide sequences from this sample produce the same CDR3. The chain has TRBV7-9 and TRBJ1-2, with D possibly TRBD1 on 5 matching bases. CDR1 and CDR2 from the germline V gene are SEHNR and FQNEAQ (reference sequence). The CDR3 is 13 residues long. V gave up 5 bases and J gave up 6 bases, with 13 bases separating them. CDR3 region: CASSLGRGDGYTF. The CDR3 nucleotides are TGTGCCAGCAGCCTCGGGAGAGGGGATGGCTACACCTTC.